This T cell receptor beta chain is from a study of T cell responses to AZD1222 COVID-19 vaccine. The table came from immunoSEQ multiplex PCR; TCRdb's copy has only in-frame clones and leaves some out. The data contain over 150,000 clones, around 89% of them singletons. Trimming removed 4 bases at V and 11 bases at J, with 21 bases between. Germline V gives CDR1 LNHNV, CDR2 YYDKDF (reference sequence). The CDR3 is made up of 15 amino acids. This sample comprised peripheral blood, obtained 28 days after the second AZD1222 dose. This TCR came from an adult who received the AZD1222 COVID-19 vaccine. The V and J genes are TRBV15 and TRBJ1-5, with unresolved D. The CDR3 here is CATSTDQTTLSTQHF. The CDR3 bases are TGTGCCACCAGCACAGACCAGACTACTCTTTCGACCCAGCATTTT. Drawing the rest from reference TRBV15 and TRBJ1-5, the complete variable domain is DAMVIQNPRYQVTQFGKPVTLSCSQTLNHNVMYWYQQKSSQAPKLLFHYYDKDFNNEADTPDNFQSRRPNTSFCFLDIRSPGLGDTAMYLCATSTDQTTLSTQHFGDGTRLSIL.